One and the same sample provided the 18 T cell receptor beta chains below, sequenced in a study of technical replicates of blood from four donors (dated by TCRdb to about 2017). The library was produced with the immunoSEQ multiplex PCR assay. TCRdb stores this immuneACCESS table with in-frame sequences only. Part of the clones is absent; in the studies checked, under half of the shortfall reflects unresolved V genes, and no reason is known for the rest. For this sample the table gives more than 75,000 clones, of which roughly 95% were detected only once. About 0.36% of the sample lies in the top ten. Material for sequencing was T cells isolated from PBMCs. The receptors were sampled from a human donor in good health.

The chain combines TRBV7-7 with TRBJ1-5; D possibly corresponds to TRBD1 (5 bases). There are 13 residues in the CDR3. Germline values: CDR1 SSHAT, CDR2 FNYEAQ (reference sequence). Trimming removed 5 bases from V and 8 bases from J, with 13 bases in between. DNA for the CDR3: TGTGCCAGCAGCGCGGGTACGGGGGAGCCCCAGCATTTT. This encodes CASSAGTGEPQHF.

In its sample, this clone was seen once. The chain uses TRBV27 and TRBJ2-5; possible D gene TRBD1, 6 bases. Germline V gives CDR1 MNHEY, CDR2 SMNVEV (reference sequence). With 3 bases removed from V and 9 bases from J, the gap between germline ends came to 14 bases. CDR3 length equals 13 residues. CDR3 protein: CASSFSQGWSQYF. Here the CDR3 DNA reads TGTGCCAGCAGTTTCTCGCAGGGGTGGTCCCAGTACTTC.

The chain is built from TRBV7-6 and TRBJ1-2; 7 nucleotides line up with TRBD1. Trimming at V came to 5 bases and at J to 1 base, leaving 7 bases not matched to a gene. From germline, CDR1 is SGHVS and CDR2 FNYEAQ. This CDR3 has 15 residues. This CDR3 is CASSPSRDSNYGYTF. The DNA for the CDR3 is TGTGCCAGCAGCCCATCTCGGGACAGTAACTATGGCTACACCTTC. The variable domain in full, with the rest retrieved from reference TRBV7-6 and TRBJ1-2, is GAGVSQSPRYKVTKRGQDVALRCDPISGHVSLYWYRQALGQGPEFLTYFNYEAQQDKSGLPNDRFSAERPEGSISTLTIQRTEQRDSAMYRCASSPSRDSNYGYTFGSGTRLTVV.

The chain has TRBV28 and TRBJ2-2; 8 bases are a match to TRBD2. Germline values: CDR1 MDHEN, CDR2 SYDVKM. The length of the CDR3 is 13 residues. V lost 6 bases, J lost 4 bases, and 1 base stayed unmatched. CDR3 sequence (DNA): TGTGCCAGCAGCGGGGGGGGCACCGGGGAGCTGTTTTTT. Amino acid sequence: CASSGGGTGELFF. Full variable domain (remainder filled in from reference TRBV28 and TRBJ2-2): DVKVTQSSRYLVKRTGEKVFLECVQDMDHENMFWYRQDPGLGLRLIYFSYDVKMKEKGDIPEGYSVSREKKERFSLILESASTNQTSMYLCASSGGGTGELFFGEGSRLTVL.

The genes are TRBV5-1 and TRBJ2-5, with TRBD1 identical over 9 bases. The CDR3 extends over 16 amino acids. Looked up from germline, CDR1 is SGHRS and CDR2 is YFSETQ. The ends lost 2 bases at V and 5 bases at J; junction bases unmatched: 10. The CDR3 protein is CASSFRDRVRMETQYF. Here the CDR3 DNA reads TGCGCCAGCAGCTTCCGGGACAGGGTACGAATGGAGACCCAGTACTTC. The full variable domain, in which reference TRBV5-1 and TRBJ2-5 provide the parts outside the CDR3, is KAGVTQTPRYLIKTRGQQVTLSCSPISGHRSVSWYQQTPGQGLQFLFEYFSETQRNKGNFPGRFSGRQFSNSRSEMNVSTLELGDSALYLCASSFRDRVRMETQYFGPGTRLLVL.

The CDR3 DNA is TGTGCCAGTAGCCGACAGGGTTGGGAGCAGTACTTC. Its translation: CASSRQGWEQYF. The chain couples TRBV19 to TRBJ2-7; 7 nucleotides align to TRBD1. Germline CDR1 LNHDA, CDR2 SQIVND (reference sequence). The CDR3 is 12 amino acids. J gave up 7 bases and V 6 bases, and 6 bases lay outside the gene matches.

This clone showed up just a few times. The sample has other DNA sequences that encode this CDR3 too. V gene TRBV5-4 combines with J gene TRBJ1-1; D not certain. V dropped 7 bases and J dropped 1 base, with 8 bases sitting between them. In germline, CDR1 is SGHNT, CDR2 YYREEE (reference sequence). This CDR3 is 12 amino acids long. CDR3 nucleotide sequence: TGTGCCAGCCGTCGGGGGAACACTGAAGCTTTCTTT. It is translated as CASRRGNTEAFF.

The chain links TRBV6-1 to TRBJ1-4; TRBD1 aligns across 8 bases. The CDR3 runs to 14 residues. Per the germline V gene, CDR1 is MNHNS and CDR2 is SASEGT. Trimming at V came to 8 bases and at J to 8 bases, leaving 10 bases not matched to a gene. The CDR3, as DNA: TGTGCCAGCGGCCAGGGGGCCTCTAGCGAAAAACTGTTTTTT. This encodes CASGQGASSEKLFF.

This sequence joins TRBV9 and TRBJ2-1, with 11 bases that match TRBD2. CDR1 and CDR2 (germline): SGDLS, YYNGEE. This CDR3 spans 18 amino acids. After removal of 3 bases from V and 7 bases from J, the junction contained 15 bases not matched to a gene. CDR3: CASSAPKVPGTSGNEQFF. Here the CDR3 DNA reads TGTGCCAGCAGCGCACCTAAGGTTCCCGGGACTAGCGGAAATGAGCAGTTCTTC.

This chain uses TRBV10-3 with TRBJ2-1, with 8 bases that match TRBD2. The length of the CDR3 is 15 residues. J lost 9 bases, V lost 0 bases, and 7 bases had no gene match. The germline CDR1 and CDR2 sequences are ENHRY and SYGVKD. For the CDR3, the DNA is TGTGCCATCAGTGAGTCGCCAGCGGGAGAACGTGAGCAGTTCTTC. It encodes CAISESPAGEREQFF.

This chain links TRBV7-6 with TRBJ2-5; 7 bases fit TRBD2. The germline V gene has CDR1 SGHVS and CDR2 FNYEAQ. The CDR3 length is 16 residues. After removal of 6 bases from V and 5 bases from J, the junction contained 15 bases not matched to a gene. The CDR3 loop is CASSLGLGGNVETQYF. The CDR3 bases are TGTGCCAGCAGTCTTGGACTAGGCGGCAATGTGGAGACCCAGTACTTC.

The V gene is TRBV29-1, the J gene TRBJ2-7, with 9 bases aligning to TRBD2. Germline V lookup: CDR1 SQVTM, CDR2 ANQGSEA. V was pared by 3 bases and J by 2 bases, with 5 bases of the junction left unmatched. The CDR3 consists of 14 residues. The CDR3 DNA follows: TGCAGCGTTGAGGACGCGGGAGGGCCCTACGAGCAGTACTTC. Amino acids: CSVEDAGGPYEQYF.

This chain uses TRBV5-1 with TRBJ2-1; TRBD2 matches 13 bases. CDR3 length: 15 amino acids. V shed 7 bases and J 1 base; nucleotides not matched to a gene: 2. Germline V CDR1 and CDR2: SGHRS, YFSETQ. The CDR3 sequence: CASGTSGMSYNEQFF. CDR3 coding DNA: TGCGCCAGCGGGACTAGCGGGATGTCCTACAATGAGCAGTTCTTC. The full variable domain, with the rest looked up from reference TRBV5-1 and TRBJ2-1, is KAGVTQTPRYLIKTRGQQVTLSCSPISGHRSVSWYQQTPGQGLQFLFEYFSETQRNKGNFPGRFSGRQFSNSRSEMNVSTLELGDSALYLCASGTSGMSYNEQFFGPGTRLTVL.

This chain uses TRBV25-1 with TRBJ2-2; 7 bases align to TRBD2. Germline V lookup: CDR1 MGHDK, CDR2 SYGVNS. There are 17 residues in the CDR3. V lost 0 bases to trimming and J lost 6 bases; unmatched junction nucleotides: 10. The CDR3 spells CASSEYEASGAAGELFF. CDR3 coding DNA: TGTGCCAGCAGTGAATATGAGGCTAGCGGCGCTGCCGGGGAGCTGTTTTTT.

J is TRBJ2-7 and V is TRBV9; no reliable D call. This CDR3 is 12 amino acids long. Germline CDR1 SGDLS, CDR2 YYNGEE. The V end was cut by 0 bases, the J end by 6 bases, with 7 bases between. Here the CDR3 reads CASSVASGEQYF. CDR3 coding DNA: TGTGCCAGCAGCGTAGCGTCGGGCGAGCAGTACTTC.

This CDR3 reads CASSQDKGIAGTLASEQYF. The CDR3 bases are TGCGCCAGCAGCCAAGATAAGGGGATAGCGGGGACCCTAGCCTCCGAGCAGTACTTC. V gene TRBV4-3 combines with J gene TRBJ2-7, with 8 bases aligning to TRBD2. Germline values: CDR1 LGHNA, CDR2 YSLEER. This CDR3 contains 19 residues. The trim removed 0 bases at V and 6 bases at J, leaving 19 bases unmatched.

The J gene is TRBJ2-3, the V gene TRBV11-1; maybe TRBD2 (5 bases). V was cut by 3 bases and J by 3 bases, with 10 bases left in between. The CDR3 sequence is 14 residues long. In germline, CDR1 is SGHAT, CDR2 FQDESV (reference sequence). The chain's CDR3 is CASSLRAATDTQYF. The CDR3 bases are TGTGCCAGCAGCTTGAGGGCCGCGACAGATACGCAGTATTTT.

V and J are TRBV11-2 and TRBJ2-3, with 11 bases fitting TRBD1. The V gene's germline CDR1 is SGHAT and CDR2 FQNNGV. The CDR3 is 15 amino acids. Trimming at V came to 6 bases and at J to 6 bases, leaving 8 bases not matched to a gene. CDR3 DNA sequence: TGTGCCAGCAGTTACGGGACAGGGGGTTTCGATACGCAGTATTTT. Translation: CASSYGTGGFDTQYF.